This T cell receptor beta chain was recovered during a study of T cells in Graves' hyperthyroidism and ophthalmopathy (dated by TCRdb to the late 2010s). Study-level background: Peripheral blood was collected at initial diagnosis, before any treatment. TCR V-J signatures able to tell the groups apart were searched for in a discovery cohort of 95 or so patients, of whom around 43 had Graves' ophthalmopathy and 55 to 60 had stable Graves' hyperthyroidism. After blood sampling, hyperthyroidism patients were treated with methimazole at a starting dose of 30 mg daily, and ophthalmopathy patients were treated with high-dose intravenous methylprednisolone. For training and testing, the 100 or so patients in the discovery cohort were randomly divided in a 7:3 ratio. Whether ophthalmopathy could be predicted prospectively was tested in an independent validation cohort made up of some 20 hyperthyroidism patients plus 17 patients who later progressed to ophthalmopathy. Thyroid tissue and blood T-cell repertoires from more than five Graves' hyperthyroidism patients were also compared in the study. The paper reports TCR Vbeta CDR3 sequencing of roughly 140 peripheral blood samples: around 45 ophthalmopathy, fewer than 85 hyperthyroidism and some 17 progressor patients. What the work shows at the level of the full study, not this receptor alone: Most expanded thyroid clonotypes (frequency above 0.001) were also detected in blood, suggesting blood repertoires may reflect thyroid immune responses. In validation, progression to ophthalmopathy was predicted by the model with 70% to 71% sensitivity and 72% to 80% specificity, a median of approximately 6.5 months before onset. Sample size was not statistically predetermined, and blinding of investigators to group allocation was not performed. A 13 V-J signature model separated ophthalmopathy from stable hyperthyroidism, with around 91% sensitivity and about 81% specificity in cross-validation and 80%/75% in testing.

This clonotype has more than one count but fewer than ten. What antigen it recognizes has not been identified. No quality values exist for individual bases; no much larger clone is one base distant. Taken from the germline V gene, the CDR1 and CDR2 loops are SGHAT and FQNNGV. The junction shows trimming of 2 bases on V and 5 bases on J, and the gene matches do not reach 9 bases of it. There are 16 amino acids in the CDR3, from cysteine to phenylalanine inclusive. Of all the DNA, just the CDR3 is kept, 48 bases in frame from base 1. The TCR beta CDR3 regions were amplified from the RNA transcripts. A first-round RT-PCR of the TCR CDR3 used the HTBI primer set with the Qiagen OneStep RT-PCR kit. Libraries were constructed in a second round of multiplex PCR, after which size selection and purification were performed. Paired-end sequencing of the libraries was performed with 100 bp reads on an Illumina HiSeq2000. From the authors' description of their analysis: Raw data were processed with SOAPnuke, discarding reads with adapters, uncalled bases, mean Phred below 15, or no exact constant-primer or identifier match. High-quality paired reads were merged using COPE v1.2.5, and each unique nucleotide sequence was defined as a clonotype. MiTCR v1.1 was used to align clonotypes to the IMGT TRBV, TRBD and TRBJ reference segments. Analysis was restricted to V-J combinations with a frequency above 0.0001, which covered 99% to 99.2% of repertoires. A TCS score was defined as the ratio of F50 (clonal expansion) to E x V (chaos), with BLOSUM62-based TCRdist applied between CDR3 peptides within each V-J. Welch's t-statistics and random forest reduced fewer than 550 V-J features to roughly 13, which were used in a naive Bayes classifier (R e1071). TCRdb's own reprocessing of the public reads used fastp at Q25 and MiXCR and kept productive beta chains. CDR3 protein duplicates are merged, each entry listing the most common genes and DNA. V and J calls and clone size were set by TCRdb, not the authors. This sample gives over 650,000 distinct CDR3 sequences in total; less than 20% of them show up just once. The ten largest clones take up approximately 8% of the sample.

Stable Graves' hyperthyroidism was defined as no progression to ophthalmopathy during 18 months of follow-up. The hyperthyroidism patients were between 18 and 65 years old and newly diagnosed, with a disease duration of less than 2 months. Exclusion was applied to patients with uncontrolled infections, other autoimmune diseases, pregnancy or lactation. Clinical symptoms, serum thyroxine and TRAb, thyroid ultrasound, and orbital computed tomography formed the basis for the diagnoses. PBMCs were isolated from 7.5 to 10 ml of fresh peripheral blood by Ficoll-Paque density gradient centrifugation. Total RNA was extracted with Trizol reagent, and quality was checked on an Agilent 2100 Bioanalyzer.

The clonotype was recovered from a man younger than 30 with Graves' hyperthyroidism. The chain is made from TRBV11-2 and TRBJ2-7; 10 central nucleotides agree with TRBD2. The material sequenced was blood. At the DNA level, the sequence is TGTGCCAGCAGCTTACCTAGCGGGAGAGTCTCTCACGAGCAGTACTTC. Protein translation: CASSLPSGRVSHEQYF. Full variable domain (CDR3 extended with the reference TRBV11-2 and TRBJ2-7 proteins): EAGVAQSPRYKIIEKRQSVAFWCNPISGHATLYWYQQILGQGPKLLIQFQNNGVVDDSQLPKDRFSAERLKGVDSTLKIQPAKLEDSAVYLCASSLPSGRVSHEQYFGPGTRLTVT.